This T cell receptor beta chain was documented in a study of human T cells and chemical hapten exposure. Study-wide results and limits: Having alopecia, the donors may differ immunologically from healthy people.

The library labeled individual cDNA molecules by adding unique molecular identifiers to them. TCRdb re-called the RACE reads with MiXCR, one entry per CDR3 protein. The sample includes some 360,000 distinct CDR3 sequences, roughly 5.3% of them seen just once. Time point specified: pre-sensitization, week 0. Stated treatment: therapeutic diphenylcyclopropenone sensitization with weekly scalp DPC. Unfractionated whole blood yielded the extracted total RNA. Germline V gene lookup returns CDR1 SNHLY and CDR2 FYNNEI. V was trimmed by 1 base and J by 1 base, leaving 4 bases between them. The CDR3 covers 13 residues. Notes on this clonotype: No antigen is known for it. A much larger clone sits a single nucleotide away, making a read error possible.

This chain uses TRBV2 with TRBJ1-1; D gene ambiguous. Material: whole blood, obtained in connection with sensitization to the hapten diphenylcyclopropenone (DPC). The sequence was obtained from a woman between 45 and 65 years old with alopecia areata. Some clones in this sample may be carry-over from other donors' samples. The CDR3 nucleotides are TGTGCCAGCAGTGAAGGGAAGAACACTGAAGCTTTCTTT. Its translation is CASSEGKNTEAFF.